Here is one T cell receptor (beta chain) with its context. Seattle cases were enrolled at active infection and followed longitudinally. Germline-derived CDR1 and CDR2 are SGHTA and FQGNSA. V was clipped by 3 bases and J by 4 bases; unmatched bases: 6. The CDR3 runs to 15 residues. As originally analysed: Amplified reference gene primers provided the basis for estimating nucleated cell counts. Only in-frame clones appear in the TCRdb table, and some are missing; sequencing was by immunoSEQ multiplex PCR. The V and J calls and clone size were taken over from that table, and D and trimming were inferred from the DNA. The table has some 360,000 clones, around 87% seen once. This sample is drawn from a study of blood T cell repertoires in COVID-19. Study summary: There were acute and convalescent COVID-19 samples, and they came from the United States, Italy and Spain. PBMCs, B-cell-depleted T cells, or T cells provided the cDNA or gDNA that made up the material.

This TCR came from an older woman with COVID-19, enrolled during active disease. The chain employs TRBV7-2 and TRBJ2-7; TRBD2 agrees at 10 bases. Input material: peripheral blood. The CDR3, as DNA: TGTGCCAGCAGCTTCCTGGAACTAGCGGGGTACGAGCAGTACTTC. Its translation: CASSFLELAGYEQYF. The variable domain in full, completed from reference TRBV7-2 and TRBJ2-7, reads GAGVSQSPSNKVTEKGKDVELRCDPISGHTALYWYRQSLGQGLEFLIYFQGNSAPDKSGLPSDRFSAERTGGSVSTLTIQRTQQEDSAVYLCASSFLELAGYEQYFGPGTRLTVT.